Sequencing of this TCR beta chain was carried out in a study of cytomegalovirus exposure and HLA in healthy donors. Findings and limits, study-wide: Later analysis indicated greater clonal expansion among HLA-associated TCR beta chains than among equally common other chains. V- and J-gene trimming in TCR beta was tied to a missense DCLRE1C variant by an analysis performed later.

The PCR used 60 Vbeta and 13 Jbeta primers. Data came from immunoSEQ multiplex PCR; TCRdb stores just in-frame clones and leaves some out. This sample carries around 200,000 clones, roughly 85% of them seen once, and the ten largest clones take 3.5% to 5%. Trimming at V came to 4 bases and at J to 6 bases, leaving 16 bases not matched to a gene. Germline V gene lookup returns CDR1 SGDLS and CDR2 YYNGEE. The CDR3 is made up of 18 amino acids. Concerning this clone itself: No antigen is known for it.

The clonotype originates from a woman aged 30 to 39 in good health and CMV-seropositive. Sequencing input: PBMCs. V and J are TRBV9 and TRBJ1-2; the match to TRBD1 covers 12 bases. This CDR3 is CASSQQPGTGGYWNGYTF. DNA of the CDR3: TGTGCCAGCAGCCAACAGCCCGGGACAGGGGGCTATTGGAATGGCTACACCTTC.